The source of this T cell receptor beta chain is a study of shared clonotypes between healthy human individuals. The wider study: Three CD4 naive, three CD4 memory, two CD8 naive and one CD8 memory plate were used per donor.

Findings and limits, study-wide: Naive subsets usually exceeded memory subsets in estimated richness.

Clones were read by immunoSEQ multiplex PCR, and TCRdb kept only the in-frame ones, dropping some. The sample has approximately 720,000 clones; approximately 75% are singletons. CDR1 and CDR2 (germline): MDHEN, SYDVKM. Trimming took 8 bases from V and 10 from J, leaving 20 bases between them. The CDR3 covers 13 residues. The sample holds a few counts of this clone. As yet, its antigen is unknown. The TCR comes from a woman aged 25 to 45 in good health. The gene calls are TRBV28 and TRBJ1-2; no definite D call. Sequencing used memory CD4+ T cells sorted from blood. Subset reported: CD45RA-negative fraction. The CDR3 here is CASGQSREGIYTF. The CDR3 bases are TGTGCCAGCGGCCAATCCCGTGAAGGAATCTACACCTTC.